These 20 T cell receptor beta chains were all obtained from the same sample, sequenced in a study of cytomegalovirus exposure and HLA in healthy donors. PCR used 60 Vbeta primers and 13 Jbeta primers. Using immunoSEQ multiplex PCR, the repertoire was profiled, and TCRdb retains in-frame clones only, with some absent. The data contain about 150,000 clones, about two thirds of them seen just once; the ten biggest clones take up less than 11%. The sequenced sample consisted of PBMCs. The receptor source for this set is a man under 40 in good health and CMV-seropositive.

This chain links TRBV4-1 with TRBJ2-5, with TRBD2 as a possible D gene (6 bases). The length of the CDR3 is 16 residues. CDR1 is MGHRA and CDR2 is YSYEKL in the germline V gene. Trimming stripped 3 bases from V and 5 bases from J, with 19 bases between. The CDR3: CASSQHPGGIQETQYF. The DNA for the CDR3 is TGCGCCAGCAGCCAGCATCCGGGCGGGATTCAGGAGACCCAGTACTTC.

The chain couples TRBV7-3 to TRBJ2-1; TRBD2 matches 10 bases. Looked up from germline, CDR1 is SGHTA and CDR2 is FQGTGA. The CDR3 runs 15 residues. The V segment lost 10 bases and the J segment 7 bases; nucleotides outside the gene matches: 13. CDR3 loop: CATGEGTSVSNEQFF. The CDR3 DNA reads TGTGCCACGGGGGAGGGGACTAGCGTTTCGAATGAGCAGTTCTTC.

This clone was counted many times. V usage is TRBV6-6 and J usage is TRBJ2-5; maybe TRBD1 (6 bases). Germline V gives CDR1 MNHNY, CDR2 SVGAGI (reference sequence). V gave up 2 bases and J gave up 1 base, with 8 bases separating them. The CDR3 consists of 14 residues. Here the CDR3 DNA reads TGTGCCAGCAGTTACCACAGGGCCCAAGAGACCCAGTACTTC. Translation: CASSYHRAQETQYF.

This clone showed up just a few times. The chain has TRBV2 and TRBJ2-5, with D perhaps matching TRBD1 (6 bases). V gave up 7 bases and J gave up 4 bases, with 19 bases separating them. CDR1 and CDR2 (germline): SNHLY, FYNNEI. This CDR3 has 15 amino acids. The CDR3 sequence: CASMFQGKKRETQYF. The CDR3 region has the DNA TGTGCCAGCATGTTCCAGGGGAAGAAGCGAGAGACCCAGTACTTC.

The chain joins TRBV5-1 to TRBJ1-2; the D gene is possibly TRBD1 (5 bases). Between the trimmed V and J ends, which lost 1 base and 6 bases, there was a span of 10 bases. There are 13 residues in the CDR3. Looked up from germline, CDR1 is SGHRS and CDR2 is YFSETQ. CDR3 residues: CASSLLGLDGYTF. CDR3 in DNA: TGCGCCAGCAGCTTGTTGGGACTAGATGGCTACACCTTC.

The chain has TRBV9 and TRBJ2-7, with TRBD2 identical over 11 bases. The CDR3 has 15 amino acids. V trimming: 3 bases; J trimming: 4 bases; junction bases outside the gene matches: 6. Germline V gene lookup returns CDR1 SGDLS and CDR2 YYNGEE. CDR3 in DNA: TGTGCCAGCAGCGCGGGACTAGCGGACTTATACGAGCAGTACTTC. This sequence encodes CASSAGLADLYEQYF.

This clone was seen a handful of times. V is TRBV10-2 and J is TRBJ1-1; 7 bases match TRBD1. V was pared by 2 bases and J by 6 bases, with 3 bases of the junction left unmatched. The CDR3 covers 13 residues. CDR1 is WSHSY and CDR2 is SAAADI in the germline V gene. The CDR3 DNA sequence: TGCGCCAGCAGTGAGACAGGGGTAGCTGAAGCTTTCTTT. This codes for CASSETGVAEAFF.

The rearrangement links TRBV28 to TRBJ1-2, with TRBD1 as a possible D gene (5 bases). Germline loops: CDR1 MDHEN, CDR2 SYDVKM. The length of the CDR3 is 13 residues. V was shortened by 3 bases and J by 4 bases, with 9 bases between the two germline ends. The CDR3 coding sequence is TGTGCCAGCAGTTTCGGGGGGAGCTATGGCTACACCTTC. It translates to CASSFGGSYGYTF.

The count of this clone is one. V and J are TRBV28 and TRBJ2-6; no clear D. This CDR3 is 16 amino acids long. Germline-derived CDR1 and CDR2 are MDHEN and SYDVKM. V was pared by 4 bases and J by 2 bases, with 12 bases between. The DNA for the CDR3 is TGTGCCAGCAGTTCCCCCGCCCAGACTGGGGCCAACGTCCTGACTTTC. This gives the protein CASSSPAQTGANVLTF.

The chain has TRBV27 and TRBJ2-7, with 8 bases identical to TRBD1. The CDR3 consists of 14 residues. V lost 5 bases, J lost 3 bases, and 6 bases stayed unmatched. Germline CDR1 MNHEY, CDR2 SMNVEV (reference sequence). As DNA, the CDR3 is TGTGCCAGCAGTCGACAGGGGAATTACTACGAGCAGTACTTC. It translates to CASSRQGNYYEQYF.

The chain joins TRBV4-1 to TRBJ1-1; no definite D call. Trimming left V 3 bases short and J 7 bases short, with 15 bases between. The CDR3 spans 14 residues. The germline CDR1 and CDR2 sequences are MGHRA and YSYEKL. The CDR3 bases are TGCGCCAGCAGCCAGGGGTTGAGGGTTGGTGAAGCTTTCTTT. Residues: CASSQGLRVGEAFF.

This chain connects TRBV4-1 to TRBJ2-2, with 9 positions matching TRBD1. V dropped 2 bases and J dropped 5; count of bases not matched to a gene: 6. The germline CDR1 and CDR2 sequences are MGHRA and YSYEKL. This CDR3 region has 16 residues. The CDR3 DNA sequence: TGCGCCAGCAGCCAATTACAGGGGGCTGGTACCGGGGAGCTGTTTTTT. As protein: CASSQLQGAGTGELFF.

The V gene is TRBV2, the J gene TRBJ2-3, with D tentatively TRBD2 (5 bases). CDR1 and CDR2 from the germline V gene are SNHLY and FYNNEI. CDR3 length equals 15 residues. The V gene lost 6 bases and the J gene lost 2 bases, with 15 bases spanning the gap. CDR3 protein: CASRTWRADTDTQYF. In DNA form, the CDR3 reads TGTGCCAGCAGGACCTGGCGGGCTGACACAGATACGCAGTATTTT.

The chain combines TRBV6-5 with TRBJ1-2, with 8 bases identical to TRBD1. Trimming at V came to 4 bases and at J to 2 bases, leaving 0 bases not matched to a gene. The CDR3 runs 13 residues. Germline V gene data show CDR1 as MNHEY and CDR2 as SVGAGI. The CDR3 DNA reads as TGTGCCAGCAGTTGGGACAGGAACTATGGCTACACCTTC. Translating gives CASSWDRNYGYTF.

This clone was recorded once. This chain uses TRBV11-2 with TRBJ2-7; 8 positions agree with TRBD1. Unmatched junction bases numbered 4, after V lost 0 bases and J lost 0 bases. Germline lookup yields CDR1 SGHAT and CDR2 FQNNGV. The CDR3 length is 16 residues. The CDR3 region has the DNA TGTGCCAGCAGCTTAGACGCAGGGGGCTTCTCCTACGAGCAGTACTTC. It codes for CASSLDAGGFSYEQYF. The full variable domain, in which reference TRBV11-2 and TRBJ2-7 provide the parts outside the CDR3, is EAGVAQSPRYKIIEKRQSVAFWCNPISGHATLYWYQQILGQGPKLLIQFQNNGVVDDSQLPKDRFSAERLKGVDSTLKIQPAKLEDSAVYLCASSLDAGGFSYEQYFGPGTRLTVT.

The chain uses TRBV7-9 and TRBJ2-7; possible D gene TRBD2, 5 bases. CDR1 and CDR2 (germline): SEHNR, FQNEAQ (reference sequence). V dropped 4 bases and J dropped 3 bases, with 10 bases sitting between them. The CDR3 sequence is 13 residues long. The CDR3 sequence is CASSSRGSYEQYF. As DNA, the CDR3 is TGTGCCAGCAGCTCCCGGGGTAGCTACGAGCAGTACTTC.

This rearrangement joins TRBV5-1 to TRBJ2-5; a weak D match, TRBD2 (6 bases). Trimming shortened V by 5 bases and J by 0 bases, and 11 bases separated the two germline ends. Germline V gene lookup returns CDR1 SGHRS and CDR2 YFSETQ. The CDR3 is made up of 14 amino acids. In nucleotides, the CDR3 is TGCGCCAGCAGGGGCGGGGAAAACCAAGAGACCCAGTACTTC. Translation: CASRGGENQETQYF.

This chain links TRBV19 with TRBJ1-1; 7 nucleotides match TRBD1. The CDR3 is made up of 15 amino acids. Germline V gives CDR1 LNHDA, CDR2 SQIVND (reference sequence). Trimming took 10 bases from V and 0 from J; bases not matched to a gene: 11. CDR3: CATRRGPEVNTEAFF. CDR3 in DNA: TGTGCCACCCGTAGGGGGCCGGAAGTGAACACTGAAGCTTTCTTT.

This clone appeared a single time. The identical CDR3 is also encoded by other nucleotide sequences in the sample. The chain combines TRBV6-1 with TRBJ2-7, with 9 bases aligning to TRBD1. CDR1 and CDR2 from the germline V gene are MNHNS and SASEGT. The CDR3 contains 14 residues. Unmatched junction bases numbered 10, after V lost 6 bases and J lost 7 bases. The chain's CDR3 is CASSEMGQGREQYF. The CDR3 region has the DNA TGTGCCAGCAGCGAAATGGGACAGGGTCGTGAGCAGTACTTC.

The J gene is TRBJ1-2, the V gene TRBV11-2; maybe TRBD1 (6 bases). The germline V gene encodes CDR1 SGHAT and CDR2 FQNNGV. Trimming removed 0 bases from V and 3 bases from J, with 14 bases in between. The CDR3 spans 16 residues. CDR3 sequence: CASSLDPAGDYYGYTF. The CDR3, as DNA: TGTGCCAGCAGCTTAGATCCAGCAGGGGATTACTATGGCTACACCTTC. The variable domain in full, completed from reference TRBV11-2 and TRBJ1-2, reads EAGVAQSPRYKIIEKRQSVAFWCNPISGHATLYWYQQILGQGPKLLIQFQNNGVVDDSQLPKDRFSAERLKGVDSTLKIQPAKLEDSAVYLCASSLDPAGDYYGYTFGSGTRLTVV.